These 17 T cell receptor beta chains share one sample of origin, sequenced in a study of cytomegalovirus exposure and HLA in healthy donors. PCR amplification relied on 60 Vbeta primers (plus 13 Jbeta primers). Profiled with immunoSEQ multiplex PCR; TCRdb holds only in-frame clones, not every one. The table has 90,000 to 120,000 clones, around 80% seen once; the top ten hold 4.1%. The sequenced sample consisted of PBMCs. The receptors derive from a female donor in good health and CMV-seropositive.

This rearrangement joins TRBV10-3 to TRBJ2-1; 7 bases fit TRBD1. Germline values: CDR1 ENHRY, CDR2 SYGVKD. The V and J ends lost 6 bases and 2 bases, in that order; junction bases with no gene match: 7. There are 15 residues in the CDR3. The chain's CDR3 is CAISGGQATYNEQFF. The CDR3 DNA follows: TGTGCCATCAGCGGTGGACAGGCGACCTACAATGAGCAGTTCTTC.

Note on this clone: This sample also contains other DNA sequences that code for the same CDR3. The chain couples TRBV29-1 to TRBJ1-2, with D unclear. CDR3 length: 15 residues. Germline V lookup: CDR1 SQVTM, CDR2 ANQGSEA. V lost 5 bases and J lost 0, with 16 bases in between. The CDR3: CSVPSGGLTNYGYTF. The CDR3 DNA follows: TGCAGCGTTCCCTCCGGAGGATTAACTAACTATGGCTACACCTTC. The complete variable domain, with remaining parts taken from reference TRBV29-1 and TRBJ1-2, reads SAVISQKPSRDICQRGTSLTIQCQVDSQVTMMFWYRQQPGQSLTLIATANQGSEATYESGFVIDKFPISRPNLTFSTLTVSNMSPEDSSIYLCSVPSGGLTNYGYTFGSGTRLTVV.

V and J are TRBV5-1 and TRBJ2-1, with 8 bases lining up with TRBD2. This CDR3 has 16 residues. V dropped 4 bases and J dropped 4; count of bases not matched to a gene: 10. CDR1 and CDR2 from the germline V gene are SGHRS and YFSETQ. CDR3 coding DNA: TGCGCCAGCAGCCTCGGGGAACTAGCGGTATACAATGAGCAGTTCTTC. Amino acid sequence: CASSLGELAVYNEQFF.

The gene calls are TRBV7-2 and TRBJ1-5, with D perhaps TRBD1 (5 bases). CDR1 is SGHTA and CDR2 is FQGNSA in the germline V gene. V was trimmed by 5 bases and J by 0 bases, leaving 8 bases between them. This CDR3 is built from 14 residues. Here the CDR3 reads CASSATDSNQPQHF. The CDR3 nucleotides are TGTGCCAGCAGCGCGACAGATAGCAATCAGCCCCAGCATTTT.

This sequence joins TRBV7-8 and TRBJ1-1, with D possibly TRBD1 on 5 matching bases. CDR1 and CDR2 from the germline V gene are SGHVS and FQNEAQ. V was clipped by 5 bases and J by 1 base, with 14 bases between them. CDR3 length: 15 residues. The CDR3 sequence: CASSPRTMKNTEAFF. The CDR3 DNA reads TGTGCCAGCAGCCCCAGGACAATGAAGAACACTGAAGCTTTCTTT.

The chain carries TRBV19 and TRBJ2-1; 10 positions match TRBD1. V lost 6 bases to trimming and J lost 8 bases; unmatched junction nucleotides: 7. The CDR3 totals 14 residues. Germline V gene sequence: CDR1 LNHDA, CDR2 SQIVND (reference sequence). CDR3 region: CASRTGGSLDEQFF. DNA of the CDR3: TGTGCCAGTAGGACAGGGGGCTCGCTCGATGAGCAGTTCTTC.

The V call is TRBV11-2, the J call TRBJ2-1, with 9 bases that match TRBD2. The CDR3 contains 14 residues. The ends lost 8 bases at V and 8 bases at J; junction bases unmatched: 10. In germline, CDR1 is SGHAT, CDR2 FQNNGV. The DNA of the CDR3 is TGTGCCAGCGCTCGGGGTAGCGGGAGTGATGAGCAGTTCTTC. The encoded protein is CASARGSGSDEQFF.

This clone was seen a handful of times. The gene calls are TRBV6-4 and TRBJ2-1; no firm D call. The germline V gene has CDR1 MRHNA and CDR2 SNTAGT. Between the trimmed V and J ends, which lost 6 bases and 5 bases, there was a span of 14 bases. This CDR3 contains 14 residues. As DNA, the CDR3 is TGTGCCAGCAGCGCGTACGTAGAGCACAATGAGCAGTTCTTC. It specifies CASSAYVEHNEQFF.

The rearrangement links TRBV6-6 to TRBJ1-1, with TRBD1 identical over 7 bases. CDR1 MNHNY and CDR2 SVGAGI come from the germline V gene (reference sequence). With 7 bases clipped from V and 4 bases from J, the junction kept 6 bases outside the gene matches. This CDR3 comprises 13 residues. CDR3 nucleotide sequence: TGTGCCAGCATGGCCAGGGGGTCCACTGAAGCTTTCTTT. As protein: CASMARGSTEAFF.

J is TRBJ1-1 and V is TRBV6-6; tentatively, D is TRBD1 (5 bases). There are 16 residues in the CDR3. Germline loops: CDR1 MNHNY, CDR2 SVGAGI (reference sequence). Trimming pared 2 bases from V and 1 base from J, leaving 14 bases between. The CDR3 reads CASSYAGQMGNTEAFF. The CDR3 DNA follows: TGTGCCAGCAGTTACGCAGGACAAATGGGGAACACTGAAGCTTTCTTT.

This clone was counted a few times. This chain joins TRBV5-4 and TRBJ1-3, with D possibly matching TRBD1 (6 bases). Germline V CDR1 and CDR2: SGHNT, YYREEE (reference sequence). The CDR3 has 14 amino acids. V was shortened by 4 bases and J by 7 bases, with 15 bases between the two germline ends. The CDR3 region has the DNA TGTGCCAGCAGCCTGGGGGGGCTAAGGAACACCATATATTTT. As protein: CASSLGGLRNTIYF.

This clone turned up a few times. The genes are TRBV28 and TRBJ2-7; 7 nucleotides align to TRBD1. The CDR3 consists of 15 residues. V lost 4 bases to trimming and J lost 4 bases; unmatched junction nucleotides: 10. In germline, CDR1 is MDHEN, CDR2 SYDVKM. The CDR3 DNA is TGTGCCAGCAGTTCGTCGGGACAGACGTCGTACGAGCAGTACTTC. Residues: CASSSSGQTSYEQYF.

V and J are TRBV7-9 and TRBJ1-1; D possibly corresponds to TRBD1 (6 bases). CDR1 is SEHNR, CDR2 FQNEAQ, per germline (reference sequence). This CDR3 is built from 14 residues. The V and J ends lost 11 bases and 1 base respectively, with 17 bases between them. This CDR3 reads CAGKSKGGNTEAFF. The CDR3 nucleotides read TGTGCCGGGAAATCGAAAGGGGGGAACACTGAAGCTTTCTTT.

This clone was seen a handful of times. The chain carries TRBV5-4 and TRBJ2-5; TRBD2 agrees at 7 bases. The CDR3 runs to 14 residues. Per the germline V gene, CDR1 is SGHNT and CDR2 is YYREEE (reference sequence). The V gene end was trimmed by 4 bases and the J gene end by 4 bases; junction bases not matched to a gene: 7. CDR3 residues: CASSRGGGGETQYF. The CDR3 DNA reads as TGTGCCAGCAGCCGGGGAGGCGGGGGAGAGACCCAGTACTTC.

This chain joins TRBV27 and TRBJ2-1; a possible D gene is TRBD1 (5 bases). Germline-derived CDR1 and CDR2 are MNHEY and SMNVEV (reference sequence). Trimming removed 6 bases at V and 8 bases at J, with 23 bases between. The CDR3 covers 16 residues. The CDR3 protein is CASSFSLWGPGHEQFF. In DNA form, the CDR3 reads TGTGCCAGCAGCTTTAGTCTCTGGGGTCCAGGGCATGAGCAGTTCTTC.

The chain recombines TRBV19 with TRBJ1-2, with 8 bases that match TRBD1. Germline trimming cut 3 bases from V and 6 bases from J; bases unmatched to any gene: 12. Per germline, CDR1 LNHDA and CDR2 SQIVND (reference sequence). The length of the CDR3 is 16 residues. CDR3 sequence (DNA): TGTGCCAGTAGTATGGACAGGGTTCACGTCCGAAATGGCTACACCTTC. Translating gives CASSMDRVHVRNGYTF.

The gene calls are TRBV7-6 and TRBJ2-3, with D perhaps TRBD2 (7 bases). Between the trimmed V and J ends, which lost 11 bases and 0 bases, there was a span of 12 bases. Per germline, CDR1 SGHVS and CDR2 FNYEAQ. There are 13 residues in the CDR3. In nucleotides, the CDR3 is TGTGCCGGGGGGGCCTCTAGCACAGATACGCAGTATTTT. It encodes CAGGASSTDTQYF.